This is a list of T cell receptor beta chains from one sample in a study of blood T cell repertoires in COVID-19. Data came from immunoSEQ multiplex PCR; TCRdb stores just in-frame clones and leaves some out. Of about 76,000 clones listed, approximately 88% are singletons. The specimen sequenced was peripheral blood. The receptors were gathered from a man in his forties or fifties with active COVID-19. CDR3s include the opening cysteine and the closing phenylalanine or tryptophan. Each record gives: D gene, V gene, J gene, clone size, CDR3 DNA, CDR3 protein. D genes are given only for firm matches. Clone size is given for some rows only: seen once, a few or many times, or a class if the clone is expanded.

>TRBD1|TRBV7-2|TRBJ1-1|.
TGTGCCAGCAGCTTCCAGGGGGCTGTGAACACTGAAGCTTTCTTT
CASSFQGAVNTEAFF
>.|TRBV7-3|TRBJ1-2|.
TGTGCCAGCAGCGTTAGGGGAGGGGCTATTTATGGCTACACCTTC
CASSVRGGAIYGYTF
>TRBD1|TRBV7-3|TRBJ1-5|.
TGTGCCAGCAGCTCGTACAGGGGTGGTCAGCCCCAGCATTTT
CASSSYRGGQPQHF
>.|TRBV4-2|TRBJ2-6|.
TGTGCCAGCAGCCAAGATCATACAGGGACTGGGGCCAACGTCCTGACTTTC
CASSQDHTGTGANVLTF
>TRBD1|TRBV5-4|TRBJ2-5|.
TGTGCCAGCAGCTTCCCGGGACAGGAAGGAGAGACCCAGTACTTC
CASSFPGQEGETQYF
>.|TRBV12-3/TRBV12-4|TRBJ2-5|.
TGTGCCAGCAGTCGTAGCGGCCAAGAGACCCAGTACTTC
CASSRSGQETQYF
>.|TRBV2|TRBJ2-3|.
TGTGCCAGCAGGAGGGGGGGTAGGGCAGATACGCAGTATTTT
CASRRGGRADTQYF
>.|TRBV7-6|TRBJ1-2|.
TGTGCCAGCAGCCCAACGGGGGGGGCGGAAGGCTACACCTTC
CASSPTGGAEGYTF
>.|TRBV7-2|TRBJ2-7|.
TGTGCCAGCAGCTCCGAGCACGCTACCTACGAGCAGTACTTC
CASSSEHATYEQYF
>TRBD2|TRBV5-1|TRBJ2-7|.
TGCGCCAGCAGCTTCGGGACTAGCGACTACGAGCAGTACTTC
CASSFGTSDYEQYF
>TRBD2|TRBV5-1|TRBJ2-2|.
TGCGCCAGCAGCCGGGGACTAGCAGTTGCGAACACCGGGGAGCTGTTTTTT
CASSRGLAVANTGELFF
>.|TRBV19|TRBJ1-1|once
TGTGCCAGTAGTTATCCTCGGAGCACAGGGAACACTGAAGCTTTCTTT
CASSYPRSTGNTEAFF